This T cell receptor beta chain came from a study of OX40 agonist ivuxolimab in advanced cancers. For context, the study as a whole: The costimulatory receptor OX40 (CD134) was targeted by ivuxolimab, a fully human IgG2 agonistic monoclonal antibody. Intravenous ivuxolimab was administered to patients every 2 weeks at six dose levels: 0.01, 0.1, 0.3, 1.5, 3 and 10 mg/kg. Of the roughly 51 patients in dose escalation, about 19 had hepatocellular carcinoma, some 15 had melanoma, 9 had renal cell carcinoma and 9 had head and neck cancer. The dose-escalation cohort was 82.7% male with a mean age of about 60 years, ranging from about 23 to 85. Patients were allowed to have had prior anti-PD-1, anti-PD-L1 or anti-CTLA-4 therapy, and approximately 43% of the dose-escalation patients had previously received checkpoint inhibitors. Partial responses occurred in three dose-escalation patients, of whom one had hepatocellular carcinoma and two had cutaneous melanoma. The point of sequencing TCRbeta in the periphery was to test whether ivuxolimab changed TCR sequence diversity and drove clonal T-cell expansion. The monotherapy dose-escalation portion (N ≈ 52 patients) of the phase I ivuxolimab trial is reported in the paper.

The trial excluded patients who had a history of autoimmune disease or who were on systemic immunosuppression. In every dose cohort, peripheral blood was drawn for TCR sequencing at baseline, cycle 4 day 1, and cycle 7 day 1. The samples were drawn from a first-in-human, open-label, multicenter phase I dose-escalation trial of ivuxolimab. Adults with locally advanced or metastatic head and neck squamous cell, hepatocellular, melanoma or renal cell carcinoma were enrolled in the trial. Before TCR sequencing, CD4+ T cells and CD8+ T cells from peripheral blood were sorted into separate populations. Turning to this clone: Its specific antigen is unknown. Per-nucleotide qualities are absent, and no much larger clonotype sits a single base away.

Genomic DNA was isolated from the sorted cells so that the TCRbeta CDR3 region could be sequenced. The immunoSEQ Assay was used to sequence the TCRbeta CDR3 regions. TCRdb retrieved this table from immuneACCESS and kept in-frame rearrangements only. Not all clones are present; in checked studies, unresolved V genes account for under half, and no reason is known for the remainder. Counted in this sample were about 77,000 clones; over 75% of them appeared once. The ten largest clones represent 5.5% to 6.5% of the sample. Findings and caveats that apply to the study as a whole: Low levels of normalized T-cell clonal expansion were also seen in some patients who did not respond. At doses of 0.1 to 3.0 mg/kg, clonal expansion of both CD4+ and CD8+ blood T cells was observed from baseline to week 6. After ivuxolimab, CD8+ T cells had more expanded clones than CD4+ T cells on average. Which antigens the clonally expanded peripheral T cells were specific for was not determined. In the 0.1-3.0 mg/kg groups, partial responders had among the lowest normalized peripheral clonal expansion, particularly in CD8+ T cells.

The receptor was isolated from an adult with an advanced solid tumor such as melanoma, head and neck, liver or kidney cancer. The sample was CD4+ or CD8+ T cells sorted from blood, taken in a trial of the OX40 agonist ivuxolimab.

The nucleotide sequence is TGTGCCACCAGGGGGCGGAACCGCTACAATGAGCAGTTCTTC. It translates as CATRGRNRYNEQFF. In this chain, TRBV19 is recombined with TRBJ2-1, with 8 junctional bases fitting TRBD1. Here V drops 10 bases and J drops 3 bases, and the junction holds 8 bases not matched to any gene. CDR1 and CDR2, per the germline V gene (reference sequence), are LNHDA and SQIVND. The CDR3 covers 14 residues, taking in both the cysteine and the phenylalanine. Only the CDR3 region is kept as DNA, spanning 42 bases read in frame from base 1.